Detailed here is one T cell receptor beta chain. Antigen specificity is unknown. The data stem from a study of vaccination effects on CD4 cells after COVID-19. Libraries were prepared by immunoSEQ multiplex PCR; TCRdb keeps only in-frame clonotypes and omits some of them. In the table there are 37,000 or so clones, 60% to 80% of which are singletons. Before sequencing, viral peptide pools were used by the ViraFEST assay to expand antigen-specific CD4+ T cells. After more than 9 days in culture, the CD4+ T cells were isolated. Neither prior SARS-CoV-2 infection nor positive nucleocapsid antibodies were present in the vaccine recipients. The researchers cultured fewer than 2.5 million PBMC per well with 9.5 to 10 IU/ml IL-2 and roughly 9.4 ug/ml peptides. The V gene end was trimmed by 8 bases and the J gene end by 0 bases; junction bases not matched to a gene: 9. The CDR3 is 15 amino acids. The germline CDR1 and CDR2 sequences are SGHTA and FQGNSA.

The chain combines TRBV7-2 with TRBJ2-7; TRBD2 matches 8 bases. Here the sequenced sample was CD4+ T cells from PBMCs cultured with HCoV-OC43 spike peptides, taken before COVID-19 vaccination. Documented subset: HCoV-OC43 spike overlapping peptide pool stimulation. The receptor was isolated from a human donor who received a COVID-19 vaccine. The CDR3 DNA reads as TGTGCCAGCGCCATAGCGGGGATAAGCTCCTACGAGCAGTACTTC. Translation: CASAIAGISSYEQYF.